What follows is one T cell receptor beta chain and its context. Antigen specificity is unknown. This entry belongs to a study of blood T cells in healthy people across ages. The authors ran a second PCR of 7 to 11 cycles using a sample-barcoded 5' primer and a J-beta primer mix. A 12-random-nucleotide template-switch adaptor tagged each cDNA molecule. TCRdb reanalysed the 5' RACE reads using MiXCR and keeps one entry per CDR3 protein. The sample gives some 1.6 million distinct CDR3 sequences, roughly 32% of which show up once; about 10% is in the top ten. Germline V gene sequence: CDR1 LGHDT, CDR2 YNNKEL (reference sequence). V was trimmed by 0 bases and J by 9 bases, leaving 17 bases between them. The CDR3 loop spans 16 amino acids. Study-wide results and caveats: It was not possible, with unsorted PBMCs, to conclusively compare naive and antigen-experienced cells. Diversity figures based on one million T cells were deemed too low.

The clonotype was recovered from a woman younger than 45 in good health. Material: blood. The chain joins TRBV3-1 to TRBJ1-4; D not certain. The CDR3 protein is CASSQDRESLMKKLFF. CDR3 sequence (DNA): TGTGCCAGCAGCCAAGATCGTGAAAGTCTAATGAAAAAACTGTTTTTT. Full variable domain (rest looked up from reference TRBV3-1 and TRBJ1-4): DTAVSQTPKYLVTQMGNDKSIKCEQNLGHDTMYWYKQDSKKFLKIMFSYNNKELIINETVPNRFSPKSPDKAHLNLHINSLELGDSAVYFCASSQDRESLMKKLFFGSGTQLSVL.